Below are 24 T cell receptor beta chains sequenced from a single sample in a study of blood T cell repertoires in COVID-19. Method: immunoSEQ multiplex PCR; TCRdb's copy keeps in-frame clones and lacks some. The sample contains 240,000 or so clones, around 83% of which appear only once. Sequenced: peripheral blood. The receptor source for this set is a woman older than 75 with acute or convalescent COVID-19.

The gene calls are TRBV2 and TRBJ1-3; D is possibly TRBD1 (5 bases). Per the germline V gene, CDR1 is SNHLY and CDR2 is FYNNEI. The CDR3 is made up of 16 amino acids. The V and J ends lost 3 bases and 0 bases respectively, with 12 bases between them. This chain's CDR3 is CASSDRGISSGNTIYF. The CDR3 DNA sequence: TGTGCCAGCAGTGATAGGGGAATTAGCTCTGGAAACACCATATATTTT. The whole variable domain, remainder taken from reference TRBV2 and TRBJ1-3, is EPEVTQTPSHQVTQMGQEVILRCVPISNHLYFYWYRQILGQKVEFLVSFYNNEISEKSEIFDDQFSVERPDGSNFTLKIRSTKLEDSAMYFCASSDRGISSGNTIYFGEGSWLTVV.

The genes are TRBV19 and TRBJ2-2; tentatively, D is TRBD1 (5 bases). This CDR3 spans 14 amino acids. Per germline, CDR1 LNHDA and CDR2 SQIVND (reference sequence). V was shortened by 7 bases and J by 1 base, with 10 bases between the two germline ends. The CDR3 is CASTPTVNTGELFF. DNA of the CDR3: TGTGCCAGTACCCCGACAGTGAACACCGGGGAGCTGTTTTTT. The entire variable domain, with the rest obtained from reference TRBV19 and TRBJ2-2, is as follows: DGGITQSPKYLFRKEGQNVTLSCEQNLNHDAMYWYRQDPGQGLRLIYYSQIVNDFQKGDIAEGYSVSREKKESFPLTVTSAQKNPTAFYLCASTPTVNTGELFFGEGSRLTVL.

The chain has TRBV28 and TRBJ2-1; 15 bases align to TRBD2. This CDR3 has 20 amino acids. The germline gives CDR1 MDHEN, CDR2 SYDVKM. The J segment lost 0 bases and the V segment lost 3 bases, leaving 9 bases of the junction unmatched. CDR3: CASSFDPGLAGGSSYNEQFF. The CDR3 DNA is TGTGCCAGCAGTTTCGACCCCGGACTAGCGGGGGGGAGCTCCTACAATGAGCAGTTCTTC. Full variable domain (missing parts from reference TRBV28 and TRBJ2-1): DVKVTQSSRYLVKRTGEKVFLECVQDMDHENMFWYRQDPGLGLRLIYFSYDVKMKEKGDIPEGYSVSREKKERFSLILESASTNQTSMYLCASSFDPGLAGGSSYNEQFFGPGTRLTVL.

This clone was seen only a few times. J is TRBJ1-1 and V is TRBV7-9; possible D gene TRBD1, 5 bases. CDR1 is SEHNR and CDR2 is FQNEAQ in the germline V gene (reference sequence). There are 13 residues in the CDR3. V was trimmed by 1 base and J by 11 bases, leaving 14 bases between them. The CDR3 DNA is TGTGCCAGCAGCTTAGGGGAGGGGAGAAGGGCTTTCTTT. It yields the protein CASSLGEGRRAFF.

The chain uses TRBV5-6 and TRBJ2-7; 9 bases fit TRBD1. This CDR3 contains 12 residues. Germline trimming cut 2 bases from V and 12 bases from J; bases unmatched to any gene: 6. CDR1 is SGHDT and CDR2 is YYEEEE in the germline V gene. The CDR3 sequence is CASSFRDRAAYF. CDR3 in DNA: TGTGCCAGCAGCTTCCGGGACAGGGCGGCGTACTTC.

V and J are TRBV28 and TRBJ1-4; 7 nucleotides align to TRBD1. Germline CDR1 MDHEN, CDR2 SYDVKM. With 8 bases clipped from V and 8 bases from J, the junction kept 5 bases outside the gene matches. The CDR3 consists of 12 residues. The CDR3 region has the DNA TGTGCCAGCTCGGGACAGTGGGAAAAACTGTTTTTT. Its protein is CASSGQWEKLFF.

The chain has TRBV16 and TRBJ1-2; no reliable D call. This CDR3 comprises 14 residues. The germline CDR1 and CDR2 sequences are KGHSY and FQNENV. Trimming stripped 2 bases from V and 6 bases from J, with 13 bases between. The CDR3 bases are TGTGCCAGCAGCCAAGGAGGTGCTGGGCATGGCTACACCTTC. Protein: CASSQGGAGHGYTF.

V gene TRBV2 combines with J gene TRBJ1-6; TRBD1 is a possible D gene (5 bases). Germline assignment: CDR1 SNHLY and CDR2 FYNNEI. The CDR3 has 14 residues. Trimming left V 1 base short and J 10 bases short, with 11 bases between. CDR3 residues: CASSEVQVGSPLHF. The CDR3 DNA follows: TGTGCCAGCAGTGAAGTACAGGTCGGGTCACCCCTCCACTTT. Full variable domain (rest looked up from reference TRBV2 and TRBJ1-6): EPEVTQTPSHQVTQMGQEVILRCVPISNHLYFYWYRQILGQKVEFLVSFYNNEISEKSEIFDDQFSVERPDGSNFTLKIRSTKLEDSAMYFCASSEVQVGSPLHFGNGTRLTVT.

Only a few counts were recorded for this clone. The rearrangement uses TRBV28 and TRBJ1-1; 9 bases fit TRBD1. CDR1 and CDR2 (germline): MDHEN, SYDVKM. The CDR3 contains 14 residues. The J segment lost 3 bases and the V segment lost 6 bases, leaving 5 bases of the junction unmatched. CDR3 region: CASRHRQGDTEAFF. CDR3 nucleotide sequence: TGTGCCAGCAGACACCGACAGGGGGACACTGAAGCTTTCTTT.

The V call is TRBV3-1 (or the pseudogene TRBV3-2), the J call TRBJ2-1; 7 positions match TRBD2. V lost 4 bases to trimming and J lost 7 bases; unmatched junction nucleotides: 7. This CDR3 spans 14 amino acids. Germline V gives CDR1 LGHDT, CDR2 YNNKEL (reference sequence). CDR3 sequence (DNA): TGTGCCAGCAGCCCCGGACTAGTGGGAAATGAGCAGTTCTTC. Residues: CASSPGLVGNEQFF.

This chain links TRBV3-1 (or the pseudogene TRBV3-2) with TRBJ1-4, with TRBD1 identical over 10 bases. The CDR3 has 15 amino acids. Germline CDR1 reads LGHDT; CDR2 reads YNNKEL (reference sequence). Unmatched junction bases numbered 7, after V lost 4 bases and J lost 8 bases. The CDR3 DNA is TGTGCCAGCAGCCCCCTCGGGACAGGGGTAGAAAAACTGTTTTTT. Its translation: CASSPLGTGVEKLFF.

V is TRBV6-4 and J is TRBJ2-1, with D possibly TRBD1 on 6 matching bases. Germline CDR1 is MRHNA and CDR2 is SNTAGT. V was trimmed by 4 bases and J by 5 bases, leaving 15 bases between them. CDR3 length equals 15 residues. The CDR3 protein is CASSATGLDHNEQFF. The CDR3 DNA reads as TGTGCCAGCAGTGCCACAGGGTTGGACCACAATGAGCAGTTCTTC.

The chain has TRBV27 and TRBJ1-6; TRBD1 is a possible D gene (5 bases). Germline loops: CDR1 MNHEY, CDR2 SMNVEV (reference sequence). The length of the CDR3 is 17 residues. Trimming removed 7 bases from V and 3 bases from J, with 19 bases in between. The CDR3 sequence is CASTLRARRGYNSPLHF. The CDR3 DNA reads TGTGCCAGCACCCTTCGGGCTCGAAGGGGCTATAATTCACCCCTCCACTTT.

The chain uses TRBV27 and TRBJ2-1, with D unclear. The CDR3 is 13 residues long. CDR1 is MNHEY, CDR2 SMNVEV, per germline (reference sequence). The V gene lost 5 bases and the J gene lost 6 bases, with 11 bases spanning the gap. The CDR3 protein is CASSPHTTNEQFF. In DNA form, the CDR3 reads TGTGCCAGCAGTCCACACACAACCAATGAGCAGTTCTTC.

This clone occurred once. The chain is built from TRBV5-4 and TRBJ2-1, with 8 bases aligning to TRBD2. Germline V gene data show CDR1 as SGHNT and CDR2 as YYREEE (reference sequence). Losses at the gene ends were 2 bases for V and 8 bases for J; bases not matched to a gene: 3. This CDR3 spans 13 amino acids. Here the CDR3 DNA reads TGTGCCAGCAGCTTACGGGGGGGGGATGAGCAGTTCTTC. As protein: CASSLRGGDEQFF.

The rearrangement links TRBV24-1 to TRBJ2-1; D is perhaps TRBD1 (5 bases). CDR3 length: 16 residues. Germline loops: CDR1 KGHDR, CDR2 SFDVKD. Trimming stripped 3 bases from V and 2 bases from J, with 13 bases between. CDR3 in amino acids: CATSDPDRKPYNEQFF. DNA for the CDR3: TGTGCCACCAGTGATCCTGACAGAAAGCCCTACAATGAGCAGTTCTTC.

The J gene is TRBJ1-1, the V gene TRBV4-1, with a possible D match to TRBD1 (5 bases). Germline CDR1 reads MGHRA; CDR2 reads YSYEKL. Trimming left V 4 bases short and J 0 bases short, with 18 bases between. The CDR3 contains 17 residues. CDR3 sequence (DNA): TGCGCCAGCAGCCTTAGGCGGGACTTGGGATTGAACACTGAAGCTTTCTTT. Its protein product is CASSLRRDLGLNTEAFF.

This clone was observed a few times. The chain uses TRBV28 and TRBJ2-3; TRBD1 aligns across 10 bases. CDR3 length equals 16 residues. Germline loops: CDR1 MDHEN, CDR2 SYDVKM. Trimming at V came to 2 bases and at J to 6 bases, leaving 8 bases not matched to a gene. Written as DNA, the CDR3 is TGTGCCAGCAGTTTAGTAAGACAGGGGGCCTTGGATACGCAGTATTTT. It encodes CASSLVRQGALDTQYF.

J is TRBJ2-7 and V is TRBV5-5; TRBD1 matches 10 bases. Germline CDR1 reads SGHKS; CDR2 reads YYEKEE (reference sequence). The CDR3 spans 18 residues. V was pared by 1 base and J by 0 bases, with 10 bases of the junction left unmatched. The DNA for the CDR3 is TGTGCCAGCAGCTTGCGAGGACAGGGGGGGATAAGCTCCTACGAGCAGTACTTC. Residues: CASSLRGQGGISSYEQYF.

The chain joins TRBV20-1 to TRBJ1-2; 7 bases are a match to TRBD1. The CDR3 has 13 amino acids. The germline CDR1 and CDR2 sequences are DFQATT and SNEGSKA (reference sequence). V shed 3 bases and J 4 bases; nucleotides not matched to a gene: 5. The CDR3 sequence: CSASEGQRYGYTF. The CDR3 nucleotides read TGCAGTGCTAGTGAGGGACAGCGCTATGGCTACACCTTC.

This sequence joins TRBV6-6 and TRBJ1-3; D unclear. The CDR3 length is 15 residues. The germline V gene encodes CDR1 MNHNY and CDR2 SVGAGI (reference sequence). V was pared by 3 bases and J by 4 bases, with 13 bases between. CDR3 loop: CASSYLPGSGNTIYF. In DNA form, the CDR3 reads TGTGCCAGCAGTTATCTTCCGGGGTCAGGAAACACCATATATTTT.

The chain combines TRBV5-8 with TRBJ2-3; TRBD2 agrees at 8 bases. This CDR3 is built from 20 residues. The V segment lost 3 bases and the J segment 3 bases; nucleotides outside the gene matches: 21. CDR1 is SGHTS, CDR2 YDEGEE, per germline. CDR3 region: CASSWGQDSMVGGATDTQYF. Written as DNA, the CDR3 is TGTGCCAGCAGCTGGGGGCAGGACTCAATGGTCGGGGGGGCTACAGATACGCAGTATTTT.

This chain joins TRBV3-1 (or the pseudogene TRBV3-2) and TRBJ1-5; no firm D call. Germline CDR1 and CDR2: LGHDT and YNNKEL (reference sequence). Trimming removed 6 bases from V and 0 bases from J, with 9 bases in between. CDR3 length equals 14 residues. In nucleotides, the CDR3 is TGTGCCAGCAGTCTCGGGGATAGCAATCAGCCCCAGCATTTT. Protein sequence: CASSLGDSNQPQHF.

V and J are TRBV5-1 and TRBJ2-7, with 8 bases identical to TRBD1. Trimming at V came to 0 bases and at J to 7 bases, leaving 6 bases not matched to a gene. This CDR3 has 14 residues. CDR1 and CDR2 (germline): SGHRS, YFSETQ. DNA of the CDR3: TGCGCCAGCAGCTTGGGACAGGGGAAAGTAGAGCAGTACTTC. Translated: CASSLGQGKVEQYF. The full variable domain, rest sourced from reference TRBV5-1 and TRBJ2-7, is KAGVTQTPRYLIKTRGQQVTLSCSPISGHRSVSWYQQTPGQGLQFLFEYFSETQRNKGNFPGRFSGRQFSNSRSEMNVSTLELGDSALYLCASSLGQGKVEQYFGPGTRLTVT.